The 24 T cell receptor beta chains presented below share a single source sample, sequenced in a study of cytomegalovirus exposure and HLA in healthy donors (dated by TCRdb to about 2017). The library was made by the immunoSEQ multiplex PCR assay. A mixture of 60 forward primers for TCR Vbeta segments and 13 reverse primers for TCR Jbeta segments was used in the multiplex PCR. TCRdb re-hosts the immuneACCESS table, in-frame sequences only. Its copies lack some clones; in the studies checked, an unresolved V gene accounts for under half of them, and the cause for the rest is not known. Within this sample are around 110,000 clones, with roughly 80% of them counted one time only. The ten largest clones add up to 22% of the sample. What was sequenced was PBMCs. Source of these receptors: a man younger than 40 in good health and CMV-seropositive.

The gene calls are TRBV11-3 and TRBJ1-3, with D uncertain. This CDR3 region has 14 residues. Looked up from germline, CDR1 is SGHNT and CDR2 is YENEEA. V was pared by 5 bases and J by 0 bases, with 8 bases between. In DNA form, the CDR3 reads TGTGCCAGCAGCCCGGTTAACTCTGGAAACACCATATATTTT. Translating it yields CASSPVNSGNTIYF.

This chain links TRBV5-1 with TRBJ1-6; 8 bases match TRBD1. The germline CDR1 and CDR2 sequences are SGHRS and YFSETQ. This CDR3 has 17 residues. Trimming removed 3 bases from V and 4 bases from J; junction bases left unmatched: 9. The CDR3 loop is CASSYGQGKWYNSPLHF. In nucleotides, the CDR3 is TGCGCCAGCAGCTACGGACAGGGTAAATGGTATAATTCACCCCTCCACTTT.

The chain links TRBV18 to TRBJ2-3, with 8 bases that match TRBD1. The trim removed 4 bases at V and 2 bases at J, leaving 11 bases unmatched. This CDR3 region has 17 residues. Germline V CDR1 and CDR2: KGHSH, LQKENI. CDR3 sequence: CASSRTGPPPDTDTQYF. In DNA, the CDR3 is TGTGCCAGCTCACGGACAGGGCCCCCCCCTGACACAGATACGCAGTATTTT.

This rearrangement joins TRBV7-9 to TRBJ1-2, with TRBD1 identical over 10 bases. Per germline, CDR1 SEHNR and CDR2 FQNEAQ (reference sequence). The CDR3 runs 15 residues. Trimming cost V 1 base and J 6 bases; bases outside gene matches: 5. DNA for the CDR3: TGTGCCAGCAGCTTAGGGACAGGGGGAATCGATGGCTACACCTTC. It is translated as CASSLGTGGIDGYTF.

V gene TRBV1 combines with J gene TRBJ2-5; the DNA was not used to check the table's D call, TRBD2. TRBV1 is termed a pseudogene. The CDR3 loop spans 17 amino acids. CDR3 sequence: CTSSQGLAGRIEETQYF. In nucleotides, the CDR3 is TGCACCAGCAGCCAAGGTCTCGCAGGGAGGATCGAAGAGACCCAGTACTTC.

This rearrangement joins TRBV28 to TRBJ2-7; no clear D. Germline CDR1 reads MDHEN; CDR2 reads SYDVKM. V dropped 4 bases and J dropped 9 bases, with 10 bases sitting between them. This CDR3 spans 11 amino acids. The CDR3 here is CASSSEVGQYF. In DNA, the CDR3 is TGTGCCAGCAGTTCTGAAGTCGGGCAGTACTTC.

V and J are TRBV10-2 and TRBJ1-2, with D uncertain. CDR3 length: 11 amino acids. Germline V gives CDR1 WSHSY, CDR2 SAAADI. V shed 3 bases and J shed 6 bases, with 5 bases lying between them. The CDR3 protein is CASSEGDGYTF. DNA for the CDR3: TGCGCCAGCAGTGAAGGAGATGGCTACACCTTC.

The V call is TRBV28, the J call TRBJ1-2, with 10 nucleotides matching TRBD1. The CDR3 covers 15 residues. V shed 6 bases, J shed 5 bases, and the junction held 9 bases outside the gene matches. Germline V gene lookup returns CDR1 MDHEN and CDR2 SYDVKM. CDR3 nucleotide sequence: TGTGCCAGCAGGCCGCTAGACAGGGGGCCTTATGGCTACACCTTC. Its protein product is CASRPLDRGPYGYTF.

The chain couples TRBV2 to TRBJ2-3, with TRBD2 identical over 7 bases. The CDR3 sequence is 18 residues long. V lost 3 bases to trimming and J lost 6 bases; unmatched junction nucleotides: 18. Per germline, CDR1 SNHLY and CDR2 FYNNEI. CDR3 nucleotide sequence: TGTGCCAGCAGTGACGACCTTACTGTGAAGGGAGGGTGGGATACGCAGTATTTT. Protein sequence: CASSDDLTVKGGWDTQYF.

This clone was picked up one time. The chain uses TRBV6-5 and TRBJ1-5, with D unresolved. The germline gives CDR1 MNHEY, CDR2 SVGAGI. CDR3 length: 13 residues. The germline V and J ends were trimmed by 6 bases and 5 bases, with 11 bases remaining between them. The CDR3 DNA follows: TGTGCCAGCAGGGCCGGGAGTCATCAGCCCCAGCATTTT. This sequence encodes CASRAGSHQPQHF.

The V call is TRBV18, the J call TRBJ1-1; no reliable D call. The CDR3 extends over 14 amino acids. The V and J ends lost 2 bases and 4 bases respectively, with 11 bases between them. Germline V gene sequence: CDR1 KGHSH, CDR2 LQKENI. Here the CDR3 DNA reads TGTGCCAGCTCACCAATGACTAAAGGCACTGAAGCTTTCTTT. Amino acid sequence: CASSPMTKGTEAFF.

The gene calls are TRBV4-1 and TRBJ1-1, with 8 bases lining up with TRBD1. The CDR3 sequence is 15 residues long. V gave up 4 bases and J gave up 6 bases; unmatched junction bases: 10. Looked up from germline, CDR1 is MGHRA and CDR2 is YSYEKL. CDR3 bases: TGCGCCAGCAGCCGACCGGGACAGGCCAAATCTGAAGCTTTCTTT. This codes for CASSRPGQAKSEAFF.

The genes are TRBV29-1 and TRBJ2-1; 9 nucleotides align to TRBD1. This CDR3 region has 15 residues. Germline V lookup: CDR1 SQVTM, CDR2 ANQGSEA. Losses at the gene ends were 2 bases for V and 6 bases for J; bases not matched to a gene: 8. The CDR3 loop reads CSVEFKGQGLNEQFF. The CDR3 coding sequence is TGCAGCGTTGAATTTAAGGGACAGGGTCTCAATGAGCAGTTCTTC.

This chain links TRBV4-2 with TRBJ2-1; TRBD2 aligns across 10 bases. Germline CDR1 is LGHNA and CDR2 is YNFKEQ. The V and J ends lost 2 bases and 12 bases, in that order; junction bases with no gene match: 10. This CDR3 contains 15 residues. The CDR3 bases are TGTGCCAGCAGCCAAAAAGCGGGAGGGCCGAGTGGGCAGTTCTTC. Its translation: CASSQKAGGPSGQFF.

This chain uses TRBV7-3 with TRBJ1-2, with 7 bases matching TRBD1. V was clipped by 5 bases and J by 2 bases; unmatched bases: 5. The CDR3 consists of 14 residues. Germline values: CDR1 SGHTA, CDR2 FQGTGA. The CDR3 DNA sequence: TGTGCCAGCAGCCCTACGGGACAGAACTATGGCTACACCTTC. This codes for CASSPTGQNYGYTF.

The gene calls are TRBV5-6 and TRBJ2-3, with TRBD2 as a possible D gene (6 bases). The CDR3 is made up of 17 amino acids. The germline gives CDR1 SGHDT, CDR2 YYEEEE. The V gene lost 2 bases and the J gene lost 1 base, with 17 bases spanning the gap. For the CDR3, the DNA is TGTGCCAGCAGCTTTGGTTGGGGGGTGGGGGGCACAGATACGCAGTATTTT. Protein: CASSFGWGVGGTDTQYF.

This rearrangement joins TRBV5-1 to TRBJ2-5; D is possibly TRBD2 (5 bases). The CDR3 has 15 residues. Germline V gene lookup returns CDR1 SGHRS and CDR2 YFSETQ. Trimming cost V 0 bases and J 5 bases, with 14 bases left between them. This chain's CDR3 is CASSLEGFDYETQYF. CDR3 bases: TGCGCCAGCAGCTTGGAAGGGTTTGACTATGAGACCCAGTACTTC.

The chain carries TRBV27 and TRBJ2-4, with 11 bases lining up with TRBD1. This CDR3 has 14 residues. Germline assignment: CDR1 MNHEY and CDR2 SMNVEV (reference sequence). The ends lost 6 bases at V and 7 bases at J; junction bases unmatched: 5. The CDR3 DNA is TGTGCCAGCAGCGGACAGGGGGCTTGGAACATTCAGTACTTC. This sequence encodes CASSGQGAWNIQYF.

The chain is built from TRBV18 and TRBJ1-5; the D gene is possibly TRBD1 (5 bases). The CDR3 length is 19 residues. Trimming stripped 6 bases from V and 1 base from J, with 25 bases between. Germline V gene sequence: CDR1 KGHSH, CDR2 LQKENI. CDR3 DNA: TGTGCCAGCTCCCCCCGGGACTCATATGGGGTGGGGAGCAATCAGCCCCAGCATTTT. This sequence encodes CASSPRDSYGVGSNQPQHF.

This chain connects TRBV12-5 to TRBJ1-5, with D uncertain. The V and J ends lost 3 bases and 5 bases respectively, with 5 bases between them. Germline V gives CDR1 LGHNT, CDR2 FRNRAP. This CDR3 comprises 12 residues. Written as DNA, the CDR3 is TGTGCTAGTGGTTTCGAGGATCAGCCCCAGCATTTT. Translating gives CASGFEDQPQHF.

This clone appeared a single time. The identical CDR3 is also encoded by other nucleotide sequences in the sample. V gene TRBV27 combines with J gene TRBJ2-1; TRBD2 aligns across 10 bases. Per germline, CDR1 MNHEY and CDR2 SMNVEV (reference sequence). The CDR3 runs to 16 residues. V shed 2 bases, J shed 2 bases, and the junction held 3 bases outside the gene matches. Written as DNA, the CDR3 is TGTGCCAGCAGTTTAGTAGCGGGGGGCCCCTACAATGAGCAGTTCTTC. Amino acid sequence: CASSLVAGGPYNEQFF.

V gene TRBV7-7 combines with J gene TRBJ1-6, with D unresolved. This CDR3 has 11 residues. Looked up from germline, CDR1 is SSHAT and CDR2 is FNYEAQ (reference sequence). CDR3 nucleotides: TGTCCGAGCTCCTATAATTCACCCCTCCACTTT. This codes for CPSSYNSPLHF.

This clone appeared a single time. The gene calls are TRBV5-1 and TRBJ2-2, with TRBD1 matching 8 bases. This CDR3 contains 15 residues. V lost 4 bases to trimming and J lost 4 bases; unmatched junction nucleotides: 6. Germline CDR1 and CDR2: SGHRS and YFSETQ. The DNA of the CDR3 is TGCGCCAGCAGCGGACAGGGTTTGGGCACCGGGGAGCTGTTTTTT. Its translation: CASSGQGLGTGELFF.

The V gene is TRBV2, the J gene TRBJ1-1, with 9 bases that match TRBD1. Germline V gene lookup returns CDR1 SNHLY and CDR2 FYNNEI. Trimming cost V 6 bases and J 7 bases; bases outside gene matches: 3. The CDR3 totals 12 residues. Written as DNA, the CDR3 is TGTGCCAGCAGCGACAGGGGGGTTGAAGCTTTCTTT. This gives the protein CASSDRGVEAFF.